Listed below are T cell receptor beta chains from one sample, sequenced in a study of T cells in tuberculosis. Assay used: immunoSEQ multiplex PCR; TCRdb lists only in-frame clones, some missing. The sample includes 40,000 to 50,000 clones, roughly 96% of them seen just once. Source material: PBMCs. The receptors originated from a donor aged 10-30 years with latent tuberculosis or without tuberculosis infection. The CDR3 runs from the conserved cysteine through the conserved F or W. The D gene is left open where the match is weak. Clone size is given for some rows only: seen once, a few or many times, or a class if the clone is expanded.

cdr3_nt: TGTGCCAGCAGTGGTACAGGGGCTCCCGGGAAAGCTTTCTTT
cdr3_aa: CASSGTGAPGKAFF
j_call: TRBJ1-1
d_call: TRBD1
v_call: TRBV6-1
clone_size: .

cdr3_nt: TGTGCCACCAGCAGAGAGTTAGCGGGGGGCTCCTACAATGAGCAGTTCTTC
cdr3_aa: CATSRELAGGSYNEQFF
j_call: TRBJ2-1
d_call: TRBD2
v_call: TRBV15
clone_size: once

cdr3_nt: TGCGCCAGCAGCTTGAACACGGAGGCAGCAGATACGCAGTATTTT
cdr3_aa: CASSLNTEAADTQYF
j_call: TRBJ2-3
d_call: .
v_call: TRBV5-1
clone_size: .

cdr3_nt: TGTGCCAGCAGCGTAGAAGGCGGAACGCAGCAGTACTTC
cdr3_aa: CASSVEGGTQQYF
j_call: TRBJ2-7
d_call: .
v_call: TRBV9
clone_size: .

cdr3_nt: TGTGCCAGCAGCTTAAGTAATAGCAGGGTCGGCTACACCTTC
cdr3_aa: CASSLSNSRVGYTF
j_call: TRBJ1-2
d_call: .
v_call: TRBV11-2
clone_size: .

cdr3_nt: TGCGCCAGCAGCTCGGATGACAGCATCGGAAACACCATATATTTT
cdr3_aa: CASSSDDSIGNTIYF
j_call: TRBJ1-3
d_call: .
v_call: TRBV5-1
clone_size: .

cdr3_nt: TGTGCCTGGACCCGGCAGGCGTTTAACTATGGCTACACCTTC
cdr3_aa: CAWTRQAFNYGYTF
j_call: TRBJ1-2
d_call: .
v_call: TRBV30
clone_size: .

cdr3_nt: TGTGCCAGCAGTCCTCCGGGACAGGAGGTTGGCTACACCTTC
cdr3_aa: CASSPPGQEVGYTF
j_call: TRBJ1-2
d_call: TRBD1
v_call: TRBV28
clone_size: .

cdr3_nt: TGCGCCAGCAGCTTGGGTCCGGGACAGGGGGAGAATGAGCAGTTCTTC
cdr3_aa: CASSLGPGQGENEQFF
j_call: TRBJ2-1
d_call: TRBD1
v_call: TRBV5-1
clone_size: .

cdr3_nt: TGTGCCAGCAGCCTCGACAGAGACTTCAATCAGCCCCAGCATTTT
cdr3_aa: CASSLDRDFNQPQHF
j_call: TRBJ1-5
d_call: .
v_call: TRBV6-6
clone_size: medium-sized

cdr3_nt: TGTGCCAGCAGCTTTTTCGCGGGACAGTCGAGGATGAACACTGAAGCTTTCTTT
cdr3_aa: CASSFFAGQSRMNTEAFF
j_call: TRBJ1-1
d_call: TRBD1
v_call: TRBV11-2
clone_size: .

cdr3_nt: TGTGCCACCGAGTTTGGTCCGAGCTACGAGCAGTACTTC
cdr3_aa: CATEFGPSYEQYF
j_call: TRBJ2-7
d_call: .
v_call: TRBV6-1
clone_size: .

cdr3_nt: TGTGCCTGGAGTGTCGGGGCAGGGGAATCACCCCTCCACTTT
cdr3_aa: CAWSVGAGESPLHF
j_call: TRBJ1-6
d_call: .
v_call: TRBV30
clone_size: .

cdr3_nt: TGTGCCAGCAGCTTAGGCGGGGGGGCCCCCAAAAACATTCAGTACTTC
cdr3_aa: CASSLGGGAPKNIQYF
j_call: TRBJ2-4
d_call: TRBD2
v_call: TRBV7-2
clone_size: .

cdr3_nt: TGTGCCAGCAGTTTCTACAGGGGTGTAGGGGGCTACACCTTC
cdr3_aa: CASSFYRGVGGYTF
j_call: TRBJ1-2
d_call: TRBD1
v_call: TRBV27
clone_size: .

cdr3_nt: TGCGCCAGCAGCCAAGATAGTAGGGGATTGGTCAATGAGCAGTTCTTC
cdr3_aa: CASSQDSRGLVNEQFF
j_call: TRBJ2-1
d_call: .
v_call: TRBV4-3
clone_size: .

cdr3_nt: TGCGCCAGCAGCCTAGGACAGGGTACGACAGATACGCAGTATTTT
cdr3_aa: CASSLGQGTTDTQYF
j_call: TRBJ2-3
d_call: TRBD1
v_call: TRBV4-1
clone_size: .

cdr3_nt: TGTGCCAGCAGCCAAGACACTCTCTGGAACACTGAAGCTTTCTTT
cdr3_aa: CASSQDTLWNTEAFF
j_call: TRBJ1-1
d_call: .
v_call: TRBV4-2
clone_size: .

cdr3_nt: TGTGCCAGCAGCCAAGAAGGGACAACCAAAGCTTTCTTT
cdr3_aa: CASSQEGTTKAFF
j_call: TRBJ1-1
d_call: .
v_call: TRBV9
clone_size: .

cdr3_nt: TGTGCCAGCAGTGCCTGGGGCAGGGGGAGTACGGCTGAAGCTTTCTTT
cdr3_aa: CASSAWGRGSTAEAFF
j_call: TRBJ1-1
d_call: TRBD1
v_call: TRBV25-1
clone_size: .

cdr3_nt: TGCGCCAGGGCCCCGGATACGCAGTATTTT
cdr3_aa: CARAPDTQYF
j_call: TRBJ2-3
d_call: .
v_call: TRBV10-2
clone_size: .

cdr3_nt: TGTGCCAGCAGCTTGGGACAGGGGCCCAATCAGCCCCAGCATTTT
cdr3_aa: CASSLGQGPNQPQHF
j_call: TRBJ1-5
d_call: TRBD1
v_call: TRBV11-2
clone_size: once

cdr3_nt: TGCAGCGTTGAAAGGGGGCGGACAGATACGCAGTATTTT
cdr3_aa: CSVERGRTDTQYF
j_call: TRBJ2-3
d_call: TRBD1
v_call: TRBV29-1
clone_size: .

cdr3_nt: TGTGCCCCCGGTGGAGATAACTATGGCTACACCTTC
cdr3_aa: CAPGGDNYGYTF
j_call: TRBJ1-2
d_call: .
v_call: TRBV2
clone_size: once

cdr3_nt: TGCGCCAGCAGCCAAGAAGGGGAGCGGGGGGTTAAAGTAGCCAAAAACATTCAGTACTTC
cdr3_aa: CASSQEGERGVKVAKNIQYF
j_call: TRBJ2-4
d_call: TRBD2
v_call: TRBV4-3
clone_size: .

cdr3_nt: TGTGCCAGCAGTACTCGTCCGAACACTGAAGCTTTCTTT
cdr3_aa: CASSTRPNTEAFF
j_call: TRBJ1-1
d_call: .
v_call: TRBV6-5
clone_size: .

cdr3_nt: TGTGCCAGCAGTGACTCGGCAGGACAGGGTCGCGGCTACACCTTC
cdr3_aa: CASSDSAGQGRGYTF
j_call: TRBJ1-2
d_call: TRBD1
v_call: TRBV6-4
clone_size: .

cdr3_nt: TGTGCCAGCAGTCTGTCACCCGGGACAGGGGGGCCCGGGGAGCTGTTTTTT
cdr3_aa: CASSLSPGTGGPGELFF
j_call: TRBJ2-2
d_call: TRBD1
v_call: TRBV27
clone_size: .